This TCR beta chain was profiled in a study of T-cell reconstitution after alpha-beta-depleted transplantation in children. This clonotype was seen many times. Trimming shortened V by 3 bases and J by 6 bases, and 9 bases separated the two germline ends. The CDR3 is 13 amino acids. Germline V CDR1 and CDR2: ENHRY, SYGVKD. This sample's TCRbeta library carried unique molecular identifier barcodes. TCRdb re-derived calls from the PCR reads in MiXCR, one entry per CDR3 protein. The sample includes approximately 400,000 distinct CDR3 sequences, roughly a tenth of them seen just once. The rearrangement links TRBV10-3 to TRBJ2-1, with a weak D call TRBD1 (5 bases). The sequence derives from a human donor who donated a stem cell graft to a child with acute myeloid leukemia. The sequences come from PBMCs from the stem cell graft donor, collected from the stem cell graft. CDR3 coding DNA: TGTGCCATCAGTGACAGGGTGGGCAATGAGCAGTTCTTC. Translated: CAISDRVGNEQFF.